This TCR beta chain comes out of a study of T cell repertoires in cytomegalovirus infection. TCRdb independently ran MiXCR on the reads; one entry per CDR3 protein. The top ten hold 20% to 30% of the sample, which has approximately 500,000 distinct CDR3 sequences, 15% to 20% seen once. For this clonotype: One end of the junction fails to match germline, which may point to a read error.

CDR1 SGHTA and CDR2 FQGNSA come from the germline V gene. The CDR3 totals 18 residues. The V gene is TRBV7-2, the J gene TRBJ2-2, with D perhaps matching TRBD2 (5 bases). The sample comprised CD8+ T cells from PBMCs. The TCR sequence derives from a human donor in good health (CMV status not recorded). Some clones in this sample may be carry-over from other donors' samples. For the CDR3, the DNA is TGTGCTAGCAGCTTAGGCCGTTGGGGAGTGTATAAACCCGGGGAGCTGTTTTTT. It codes for CASSLGRWGVYKPGELFF.